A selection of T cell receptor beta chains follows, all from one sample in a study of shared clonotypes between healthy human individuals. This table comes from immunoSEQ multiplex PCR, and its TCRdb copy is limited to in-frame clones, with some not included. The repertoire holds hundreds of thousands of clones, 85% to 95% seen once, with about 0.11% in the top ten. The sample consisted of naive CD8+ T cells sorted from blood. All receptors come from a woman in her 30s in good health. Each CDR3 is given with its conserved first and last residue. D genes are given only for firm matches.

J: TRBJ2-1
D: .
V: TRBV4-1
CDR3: CASSLRANNEQFF

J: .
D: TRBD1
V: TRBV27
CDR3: CASRTGGGEQYF

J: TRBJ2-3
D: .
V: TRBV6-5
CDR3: CASSSVFTDTQYF

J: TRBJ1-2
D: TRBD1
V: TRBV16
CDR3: CASSQSLDRVYGYTF

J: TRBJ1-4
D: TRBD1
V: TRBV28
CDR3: CASSPRTGHEKLFF

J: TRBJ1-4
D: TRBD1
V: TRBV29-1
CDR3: CSVRTGRGTTNEKLFF

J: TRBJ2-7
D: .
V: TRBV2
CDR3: CASSESITYEQYF

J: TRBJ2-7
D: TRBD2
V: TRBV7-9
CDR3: CASSKHSGDYEQYF

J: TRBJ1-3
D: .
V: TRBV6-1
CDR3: CASSERTRNTIYF

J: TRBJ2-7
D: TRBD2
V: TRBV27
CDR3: CASSPGGGGRYEQYF

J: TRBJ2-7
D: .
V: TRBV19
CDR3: CASSLQGSYEQYF

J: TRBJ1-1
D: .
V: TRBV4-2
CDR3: CASSQGTQVYGSGAFF

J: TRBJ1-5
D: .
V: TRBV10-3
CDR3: CAISEVGGNQPQHF

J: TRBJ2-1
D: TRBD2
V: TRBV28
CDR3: CASSWTSGMDEQFF

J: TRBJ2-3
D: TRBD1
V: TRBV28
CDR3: CASSLAQGDDTQYF

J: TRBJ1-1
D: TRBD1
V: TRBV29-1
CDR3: CSAETGVDTEAFF

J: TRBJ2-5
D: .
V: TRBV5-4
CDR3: CASNGISETQYF

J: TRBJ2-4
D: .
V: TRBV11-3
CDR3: CASSLNRLAKNIQYF

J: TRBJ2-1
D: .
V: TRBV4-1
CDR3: CASSQSPLGNEQFF

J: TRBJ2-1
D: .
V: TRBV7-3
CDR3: CASSNGVGNEQFF

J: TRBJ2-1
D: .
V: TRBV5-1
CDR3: CASSLESGLYNEQFF

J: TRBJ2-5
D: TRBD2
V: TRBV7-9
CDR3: CASSSEVPGLAGGFETQYF

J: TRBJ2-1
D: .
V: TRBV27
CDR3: CASSLGLLASGLGNEQFF

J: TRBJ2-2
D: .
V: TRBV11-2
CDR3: CASSLWLTGELFF

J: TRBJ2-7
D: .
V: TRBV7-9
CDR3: CASSLGADEQYF

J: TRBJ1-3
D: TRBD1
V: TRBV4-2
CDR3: CASSQGYPDRGNTIYF

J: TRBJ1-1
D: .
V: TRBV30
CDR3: CAAKQGPTEAFF

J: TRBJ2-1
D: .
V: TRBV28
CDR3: CASSLGGEQFF

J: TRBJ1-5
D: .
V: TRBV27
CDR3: CASSYAQGEDSNQPQHF

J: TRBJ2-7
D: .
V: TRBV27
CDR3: CASSFDGSVGEQYF

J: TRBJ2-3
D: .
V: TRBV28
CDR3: CASSLTGSGTDTQYF

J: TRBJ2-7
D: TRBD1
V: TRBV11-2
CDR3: CASSRPAGGSYEQYF

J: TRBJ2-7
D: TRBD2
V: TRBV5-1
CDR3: CASSLEGLAGTYEQYF

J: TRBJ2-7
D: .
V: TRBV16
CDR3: CASSPSYEQYF

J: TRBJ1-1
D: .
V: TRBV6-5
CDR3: CASSYSGPGEAFF

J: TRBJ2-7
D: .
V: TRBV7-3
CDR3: CASSPRPGGSYEQYF

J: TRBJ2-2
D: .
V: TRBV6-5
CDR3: CASIHWRPNTGELFF

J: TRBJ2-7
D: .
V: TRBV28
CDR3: CASSFGEQYF

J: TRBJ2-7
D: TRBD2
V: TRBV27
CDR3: CASSSPSGASSYEQYF

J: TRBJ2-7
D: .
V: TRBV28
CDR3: CASSLKSAVYEQYF

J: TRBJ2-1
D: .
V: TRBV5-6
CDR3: CASSLGGAGRNEQFF

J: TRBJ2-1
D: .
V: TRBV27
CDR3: CASSLSYWGTHNNEQFF

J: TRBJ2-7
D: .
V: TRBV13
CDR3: CASSFSDFAYEQYF

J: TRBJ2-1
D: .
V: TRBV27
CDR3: CASSSPGNEQFF

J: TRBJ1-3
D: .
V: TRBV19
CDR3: CASSDLITRSSGNTIYF

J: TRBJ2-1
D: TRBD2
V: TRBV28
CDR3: CASTGLAGGPGSYNEQFF

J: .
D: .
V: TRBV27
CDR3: CASSPPAGTLIYEQYF

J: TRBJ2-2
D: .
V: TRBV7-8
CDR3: CASSLRGRRTGELFF

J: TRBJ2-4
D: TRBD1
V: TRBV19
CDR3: CASSTGTGSGAKNIQYF

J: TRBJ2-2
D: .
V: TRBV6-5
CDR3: CASSSGTGELFF